The clone carrying this T cell receptor (beta chain) was detected once. Time point: blood at routine non-recurrence follow-up after resection. A single record per CDR3 protein comes from TCRdb applying MiXCR to the 5' RACE reads. Here the sample spans more than 75,000 distinct CDR3 sequences, approximately 19% being singletons. V was clipped by 1 base and J by 8 bases, with 2 bases between them. CDR1 is MNHEY, CDR2 SVGAGI, per germline. The CDR3 has 11 amino acids. This sample is part of a study of spatial heterogeneity in lung cancer. Study-level information: The library had UMIs, and each TCR and UMI pair averaged more than ten raw reads.

The sequenced sample was PBMCs, obtained at follow-up. V usage is TRBV6-5 and J usage is TRBJ2-2; D is uncertain. The receptor's source is a male donor with early-stage non-small cell lung cancer. CDR3 protein: CASSYFGELFF. CDR3 sequence (DNA): TGTGCCAGCAGTTACTTTGGGGAGCTGTTTTTT.